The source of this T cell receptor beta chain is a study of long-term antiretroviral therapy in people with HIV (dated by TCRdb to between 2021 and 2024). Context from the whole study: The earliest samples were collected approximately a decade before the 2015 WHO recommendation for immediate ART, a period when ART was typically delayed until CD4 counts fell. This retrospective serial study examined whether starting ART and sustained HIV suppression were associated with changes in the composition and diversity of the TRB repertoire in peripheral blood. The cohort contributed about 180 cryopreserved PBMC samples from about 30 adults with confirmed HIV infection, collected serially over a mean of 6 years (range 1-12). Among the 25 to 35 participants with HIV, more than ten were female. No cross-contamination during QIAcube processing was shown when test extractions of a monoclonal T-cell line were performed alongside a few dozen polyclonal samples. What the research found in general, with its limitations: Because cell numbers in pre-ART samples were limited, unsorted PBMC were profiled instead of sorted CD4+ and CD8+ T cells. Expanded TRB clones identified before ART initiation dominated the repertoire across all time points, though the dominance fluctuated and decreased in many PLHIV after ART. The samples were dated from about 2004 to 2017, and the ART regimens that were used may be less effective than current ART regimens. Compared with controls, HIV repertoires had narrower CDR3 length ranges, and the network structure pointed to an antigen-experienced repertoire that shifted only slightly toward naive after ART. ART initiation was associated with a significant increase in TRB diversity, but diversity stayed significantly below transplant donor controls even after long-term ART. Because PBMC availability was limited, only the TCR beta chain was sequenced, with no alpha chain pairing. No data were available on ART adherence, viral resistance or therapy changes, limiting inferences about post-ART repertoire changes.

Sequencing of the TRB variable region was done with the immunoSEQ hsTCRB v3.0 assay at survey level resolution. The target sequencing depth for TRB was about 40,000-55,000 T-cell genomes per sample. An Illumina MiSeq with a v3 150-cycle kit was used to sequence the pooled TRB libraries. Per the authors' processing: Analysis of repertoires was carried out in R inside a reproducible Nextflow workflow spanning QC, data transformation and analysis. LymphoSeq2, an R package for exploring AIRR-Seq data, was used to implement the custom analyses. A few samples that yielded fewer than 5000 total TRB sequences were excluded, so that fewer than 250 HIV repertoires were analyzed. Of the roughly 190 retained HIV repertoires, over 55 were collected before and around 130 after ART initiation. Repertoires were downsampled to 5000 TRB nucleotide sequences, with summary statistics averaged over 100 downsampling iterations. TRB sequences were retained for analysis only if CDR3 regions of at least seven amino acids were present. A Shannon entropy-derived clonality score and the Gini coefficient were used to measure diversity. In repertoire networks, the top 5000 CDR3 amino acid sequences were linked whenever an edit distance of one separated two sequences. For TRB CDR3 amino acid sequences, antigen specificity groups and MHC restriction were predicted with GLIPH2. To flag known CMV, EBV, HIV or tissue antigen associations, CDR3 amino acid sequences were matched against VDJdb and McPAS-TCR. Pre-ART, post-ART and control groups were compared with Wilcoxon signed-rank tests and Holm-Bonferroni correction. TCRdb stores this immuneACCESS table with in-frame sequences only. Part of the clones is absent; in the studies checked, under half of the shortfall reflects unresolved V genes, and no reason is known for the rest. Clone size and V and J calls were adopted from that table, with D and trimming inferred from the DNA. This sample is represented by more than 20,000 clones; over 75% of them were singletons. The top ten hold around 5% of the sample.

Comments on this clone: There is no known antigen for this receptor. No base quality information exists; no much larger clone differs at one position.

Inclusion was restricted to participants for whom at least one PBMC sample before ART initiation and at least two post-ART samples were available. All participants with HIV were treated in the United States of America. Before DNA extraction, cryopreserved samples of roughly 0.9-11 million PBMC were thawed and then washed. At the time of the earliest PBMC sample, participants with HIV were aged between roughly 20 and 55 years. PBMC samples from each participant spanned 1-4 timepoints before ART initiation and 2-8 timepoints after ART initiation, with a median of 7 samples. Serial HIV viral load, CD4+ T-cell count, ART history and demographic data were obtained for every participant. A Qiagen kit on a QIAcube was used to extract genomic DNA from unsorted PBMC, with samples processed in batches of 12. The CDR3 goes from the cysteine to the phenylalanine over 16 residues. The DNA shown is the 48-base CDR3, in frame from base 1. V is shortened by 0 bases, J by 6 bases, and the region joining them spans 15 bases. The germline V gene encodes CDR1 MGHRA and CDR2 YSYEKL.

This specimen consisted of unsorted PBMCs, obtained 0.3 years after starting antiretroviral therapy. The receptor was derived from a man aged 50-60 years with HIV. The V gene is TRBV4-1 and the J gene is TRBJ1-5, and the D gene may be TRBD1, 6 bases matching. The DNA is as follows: TGCGCCAGCAGCCAAGATATCACAGGGTCGGGTCAGCCCCAGCATTTT. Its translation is CASSQDITGSGQPQHF.